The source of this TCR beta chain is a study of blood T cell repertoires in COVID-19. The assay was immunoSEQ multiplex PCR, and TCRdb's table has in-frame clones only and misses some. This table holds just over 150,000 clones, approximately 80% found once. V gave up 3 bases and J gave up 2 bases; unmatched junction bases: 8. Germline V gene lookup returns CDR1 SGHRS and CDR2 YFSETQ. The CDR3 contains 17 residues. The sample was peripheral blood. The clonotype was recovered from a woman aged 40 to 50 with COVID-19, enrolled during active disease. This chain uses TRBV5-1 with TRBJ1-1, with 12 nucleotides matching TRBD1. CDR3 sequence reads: CASSWTGTGGSNTEAFF. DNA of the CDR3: TGCGCCAGCAGCTGGACCGGGACAGGGGGCTCCAACACTGAAGCTTTCTTT.